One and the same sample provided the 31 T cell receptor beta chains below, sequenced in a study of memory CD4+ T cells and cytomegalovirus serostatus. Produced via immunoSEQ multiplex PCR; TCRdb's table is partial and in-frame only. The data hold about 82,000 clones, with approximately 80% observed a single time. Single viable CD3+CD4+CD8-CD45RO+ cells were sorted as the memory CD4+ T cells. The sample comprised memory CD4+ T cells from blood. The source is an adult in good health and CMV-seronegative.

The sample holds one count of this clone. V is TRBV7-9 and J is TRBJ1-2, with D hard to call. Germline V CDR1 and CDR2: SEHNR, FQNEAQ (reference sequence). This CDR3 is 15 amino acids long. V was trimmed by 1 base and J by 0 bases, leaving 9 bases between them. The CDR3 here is CASSLEPAANYGYTF. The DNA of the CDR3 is TGTGCCAGCAGCTTAGAGCCGGCAGCTAACTATGGCTACACCTTC.

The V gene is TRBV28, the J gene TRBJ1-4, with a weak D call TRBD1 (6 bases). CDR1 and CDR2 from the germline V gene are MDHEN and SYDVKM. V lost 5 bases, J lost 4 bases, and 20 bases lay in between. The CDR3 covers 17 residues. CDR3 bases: TGTGCCAGCAGTCTTATGCCTCCAGCCAGGGGTAATGAAAAACTGTTTTTT. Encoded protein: CASSLMPPARGNEKLFF.

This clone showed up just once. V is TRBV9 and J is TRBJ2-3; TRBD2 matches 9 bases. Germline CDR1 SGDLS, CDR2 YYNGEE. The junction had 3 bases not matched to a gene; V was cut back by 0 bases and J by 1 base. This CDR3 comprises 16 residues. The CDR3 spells CASSVGVAGGTDTQYF. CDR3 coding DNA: TGTGCCAGCAGCGTAGGGGTAGCGGGGGGCACAGATACGCAGTATTTT.

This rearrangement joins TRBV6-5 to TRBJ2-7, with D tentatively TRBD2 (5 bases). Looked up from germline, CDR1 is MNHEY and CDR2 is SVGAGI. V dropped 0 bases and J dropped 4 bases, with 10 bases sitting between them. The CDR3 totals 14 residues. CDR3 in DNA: TGTGCCAGCAGTTACTCTGACGGCGGGTACGAGCAGTACTTC. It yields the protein CASSYSDGGYEQYF.

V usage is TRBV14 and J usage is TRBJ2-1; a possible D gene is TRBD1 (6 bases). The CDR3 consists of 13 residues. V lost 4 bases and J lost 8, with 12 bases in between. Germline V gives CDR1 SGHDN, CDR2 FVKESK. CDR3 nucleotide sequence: TGTGCCAGCAGCCCGGCTGGGGGCGATGAGCAGTTCTTC. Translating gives CASSPAGGDEQFF.

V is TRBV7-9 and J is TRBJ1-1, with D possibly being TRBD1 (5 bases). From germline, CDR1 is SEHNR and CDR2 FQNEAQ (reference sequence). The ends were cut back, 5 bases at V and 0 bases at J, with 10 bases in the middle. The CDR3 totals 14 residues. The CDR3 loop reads CASSRGTVNTEAFF. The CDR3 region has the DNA TGTGCCAGCAGCCGAGGGACGGTGAACACTGAAGCTTTCTTT.

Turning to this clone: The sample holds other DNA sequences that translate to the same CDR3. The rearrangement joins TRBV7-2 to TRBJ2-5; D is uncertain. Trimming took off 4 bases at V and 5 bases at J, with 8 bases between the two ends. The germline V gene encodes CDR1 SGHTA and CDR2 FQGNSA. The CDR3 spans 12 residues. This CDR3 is CASSSTRETQYF. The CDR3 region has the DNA TGTGCCAGCAGCTCCACCAGGGAGACCCAGTACTTC.

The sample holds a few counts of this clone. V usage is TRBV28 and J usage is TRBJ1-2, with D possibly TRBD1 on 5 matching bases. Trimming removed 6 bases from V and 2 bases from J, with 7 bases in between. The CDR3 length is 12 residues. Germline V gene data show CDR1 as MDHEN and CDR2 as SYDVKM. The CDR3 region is CASRGTNYGYTF. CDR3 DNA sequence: TGTGCCAGCAGGGGGACGAACTATGGCTACACCTTC.

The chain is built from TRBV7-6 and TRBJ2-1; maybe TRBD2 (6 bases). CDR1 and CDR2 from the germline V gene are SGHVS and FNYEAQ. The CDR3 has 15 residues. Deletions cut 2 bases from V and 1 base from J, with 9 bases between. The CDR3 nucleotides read TGTGCCAGCAGCTTATTGGAGGGATCCTACAATGAGCAGTTCTTC. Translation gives CASSLLEGSYNEQFF.

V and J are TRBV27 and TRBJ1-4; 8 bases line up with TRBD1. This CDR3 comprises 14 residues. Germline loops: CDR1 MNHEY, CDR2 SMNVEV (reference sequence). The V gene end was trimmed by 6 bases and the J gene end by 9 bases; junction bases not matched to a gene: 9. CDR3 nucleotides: TGTGCCAGCAGACTCCAGGGGGCGGCGAAAAAACTGTTTTTT. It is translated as CASRLQGAAKKLFF.

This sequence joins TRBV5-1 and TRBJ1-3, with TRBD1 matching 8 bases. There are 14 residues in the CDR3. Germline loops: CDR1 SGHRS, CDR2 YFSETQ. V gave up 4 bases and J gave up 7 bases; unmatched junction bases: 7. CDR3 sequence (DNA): TGCGCCAGCAGCGAAGGACAGGGCTTCAACACCATATATTTT. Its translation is CASSEGQGFNTIYF.

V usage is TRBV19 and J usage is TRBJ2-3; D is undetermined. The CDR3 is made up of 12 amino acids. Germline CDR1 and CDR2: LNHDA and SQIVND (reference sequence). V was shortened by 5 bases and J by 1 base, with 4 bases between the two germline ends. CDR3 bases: TGTGCCAGTAGTCAACGCACAGATACGCAGTATTTT. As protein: CASSQRTDTQYF.

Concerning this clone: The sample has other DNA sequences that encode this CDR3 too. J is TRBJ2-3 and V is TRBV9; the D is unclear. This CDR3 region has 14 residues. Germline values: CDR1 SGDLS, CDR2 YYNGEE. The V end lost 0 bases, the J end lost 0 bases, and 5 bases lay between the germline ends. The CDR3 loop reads CASSVGGSTDTQYF. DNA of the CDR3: TGTGCCAGCAGCGTAGGAGGAAGCACAGATACGCAGTATTTT.

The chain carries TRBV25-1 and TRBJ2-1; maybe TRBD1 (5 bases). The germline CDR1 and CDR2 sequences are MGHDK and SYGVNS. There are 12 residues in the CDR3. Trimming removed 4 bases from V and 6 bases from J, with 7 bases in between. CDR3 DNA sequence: TGTGCCAGCAGTGTCCAGGGCAATGAGCAGTTCTTC. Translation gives CASSVQGNEQFF. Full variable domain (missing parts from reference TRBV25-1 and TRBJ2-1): EADIYQTPRYLVIGTGKKITLECSQTMGHDKMYWYQQDPGMELHLIHYSYGVNSTEKGDLSSESTVSRIRTEHFPLTLESARPSHTSQYLCASSVQGNEQFFGPGTRLTVL.

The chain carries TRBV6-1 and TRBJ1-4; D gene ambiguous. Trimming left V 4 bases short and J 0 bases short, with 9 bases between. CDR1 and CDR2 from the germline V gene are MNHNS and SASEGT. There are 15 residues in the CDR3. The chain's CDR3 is CASSVTSPTNEKLFF. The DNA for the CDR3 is TGTGCCAGCAGTGTAACATCCCCAACTAATGAAAAACTGTTTTTT.

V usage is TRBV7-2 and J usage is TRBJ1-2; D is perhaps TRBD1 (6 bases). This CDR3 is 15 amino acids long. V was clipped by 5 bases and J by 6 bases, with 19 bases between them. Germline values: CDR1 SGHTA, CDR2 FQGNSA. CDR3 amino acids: CASSPGGGENNGYTF. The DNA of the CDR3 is TGTGCCAGCAGCCCCGGAGGGGGAGAGAACAATGGCTACACCTTC.

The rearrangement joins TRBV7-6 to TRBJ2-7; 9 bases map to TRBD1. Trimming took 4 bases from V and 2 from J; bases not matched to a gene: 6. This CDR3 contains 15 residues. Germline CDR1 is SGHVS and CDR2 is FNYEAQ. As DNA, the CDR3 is TGTGCCAGCAGCTCCGCGGGACAGGGAACCTACGAGCAGTACTTC. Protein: CASSSAGQGTYEQYF.

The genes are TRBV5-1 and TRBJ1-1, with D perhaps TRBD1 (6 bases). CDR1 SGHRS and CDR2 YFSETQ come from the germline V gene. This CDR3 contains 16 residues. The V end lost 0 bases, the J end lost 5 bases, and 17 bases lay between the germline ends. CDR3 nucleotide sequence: TGCGCCAGCAGCTTGGGAGGTCGGACAGAGATGACTGAAGCTTTCTTT. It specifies CASSLGGRTEMTEAFF.

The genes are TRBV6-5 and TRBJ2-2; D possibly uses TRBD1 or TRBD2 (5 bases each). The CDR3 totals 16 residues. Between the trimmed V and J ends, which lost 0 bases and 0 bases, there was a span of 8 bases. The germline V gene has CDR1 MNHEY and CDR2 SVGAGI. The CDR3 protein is CASSYSGGTNTGELFF. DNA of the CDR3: TGTGCCAGCAGTTACTCTGGGGGAACGAACACCGGGGAGCTGTTTTTT.

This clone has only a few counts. For the CDR3, the DNA is TGTGCCAGTAGTATAATAGACGGAGCGAGGGGCTACACCTTC. The encoded protein is CASSIIDGARGYTF. The chain recombines TRBV19 with TRBJ1-2; D remains unclear. The germline V gene encodes CDR1 LNHDA and CDR2 SQIVND (reference sequence). The V gene lost 2 bases and the J gene lost 8 bases, with 15 bases spanning the gap. The CDR3 consists of 14 residues. Full variable domain (rest looked up from reference TRBV19 and TRBJ1-2): DGGITQSPKYLFRKEGQNVTLSCEQNLNHDAMYWYRQDPGQGLRLIYYSQIVNDFQKGDIAEGYSVSREKKESFPLTVTSAQKNPTAFYLCASSIIDGARGYTFGSGTRLTVV.

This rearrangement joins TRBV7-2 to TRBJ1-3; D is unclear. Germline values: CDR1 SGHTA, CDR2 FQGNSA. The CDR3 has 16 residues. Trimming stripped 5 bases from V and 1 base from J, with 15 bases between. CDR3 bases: TGTGCCAGCAGCCCCCGACCTCAGAGTTCTGGAAACACCATATATTTT. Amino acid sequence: CASSPRPQSSGNTIYF.

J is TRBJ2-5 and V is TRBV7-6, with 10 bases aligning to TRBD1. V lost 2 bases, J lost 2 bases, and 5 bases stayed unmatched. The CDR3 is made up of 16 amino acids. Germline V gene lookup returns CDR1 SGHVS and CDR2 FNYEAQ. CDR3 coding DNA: TGTGCCAGCAGCTTACCGGGACAGGGGACTCAAGAGACCCAGTACTTC. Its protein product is CASSLPGQGTQETQYF.

The CDR3 DNA is TGTGCCAGCAGCTTAAGAGGGGGGGACCTTCCCCAAGGCTACACCTTC. Amino acid sequence: CASSLRGGDLPQGYTF. This chain connects TRBV7-3 to TRBJ1-2; D might be TRBD1 (6 bases). V gave up 1 base and J gave up 8 bases, with 20 bases separating them. The CDR3 extends over 16 amino acids. The germline gives CDR1 SGHTA, CDR2 FQGTGA.

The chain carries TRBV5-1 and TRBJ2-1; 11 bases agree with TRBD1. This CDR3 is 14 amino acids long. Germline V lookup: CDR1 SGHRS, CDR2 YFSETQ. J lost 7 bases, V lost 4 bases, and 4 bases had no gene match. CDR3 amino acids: CASSPGTGGNEQFF. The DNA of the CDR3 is TGCGCCAGCAGCCCGGGGACAGGGGGGAATGAGCAGTTCTTC.

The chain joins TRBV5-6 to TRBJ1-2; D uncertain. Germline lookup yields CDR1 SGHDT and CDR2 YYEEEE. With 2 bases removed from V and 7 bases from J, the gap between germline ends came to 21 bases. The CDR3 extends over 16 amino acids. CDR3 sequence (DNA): TGTGCCAGCAGCTTAGTAACGTCGAGAGTGGGGTTTGGCTACACCTTC. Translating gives CASSLVTSRVGFGYTF.

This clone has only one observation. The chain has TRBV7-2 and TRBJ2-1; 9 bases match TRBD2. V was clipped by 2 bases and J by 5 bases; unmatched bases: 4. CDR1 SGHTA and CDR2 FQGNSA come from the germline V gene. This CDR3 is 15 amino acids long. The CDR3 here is CASSLSGLANNEQFF. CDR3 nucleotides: TGTGCCAGCAGCTTAAGCGGACTAGCGAACAATGAGCAGTTCTTC. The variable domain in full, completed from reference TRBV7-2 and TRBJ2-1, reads GAGVSQSPSNKVTEKGKDVELRCDPISGHTALYWYRQSLGQGLEFLIYFQGNSAPDKSGLPSDRFSAERTGGSVSTLTIQRTQQEDSAVYLCASSLSGLANNEQFFGPGTRLTVL.

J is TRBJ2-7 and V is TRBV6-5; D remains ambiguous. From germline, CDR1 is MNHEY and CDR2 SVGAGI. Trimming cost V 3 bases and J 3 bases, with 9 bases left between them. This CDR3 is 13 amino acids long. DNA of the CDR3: TGTGCCAGCAGTTATAAGTCGTACTACGAGCAGTACTTC. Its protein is CASSYKSYYEQYF.

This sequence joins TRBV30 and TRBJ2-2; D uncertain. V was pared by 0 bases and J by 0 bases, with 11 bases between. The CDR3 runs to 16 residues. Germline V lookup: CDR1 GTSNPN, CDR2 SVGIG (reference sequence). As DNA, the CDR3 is TGTGCCTGGAGTGTGCAGAGTTACGCGAACACCGGGGAGCTGTTTTTT. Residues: CAWSVQSYANTGELFF.

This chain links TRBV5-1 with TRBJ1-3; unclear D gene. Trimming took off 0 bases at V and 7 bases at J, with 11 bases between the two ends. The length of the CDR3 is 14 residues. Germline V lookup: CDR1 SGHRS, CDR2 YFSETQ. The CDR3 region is CASSLDVGGNTIYF. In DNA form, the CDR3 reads TGCGCCAGCAGCTTGGACGTCGGCGGGAACACCATATATTTT.

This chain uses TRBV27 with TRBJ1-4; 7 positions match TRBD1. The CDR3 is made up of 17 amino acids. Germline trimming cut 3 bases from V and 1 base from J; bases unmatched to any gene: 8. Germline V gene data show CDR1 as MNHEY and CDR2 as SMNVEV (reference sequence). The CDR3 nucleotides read TGTGCCAGCAGTTTGACAGGGCCGGGGCTAACTAATGAAAAACTGTTTTTT. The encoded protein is CASSLTGPGLTNEKLFF.

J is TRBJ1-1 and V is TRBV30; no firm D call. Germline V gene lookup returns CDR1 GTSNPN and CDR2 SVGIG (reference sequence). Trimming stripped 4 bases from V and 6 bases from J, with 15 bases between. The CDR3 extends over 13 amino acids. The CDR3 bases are TGTGCCTGGACCCCCTATTCGGTCTCTGAAGCTTTCTTT. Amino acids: CAWTPYSVSEAFF.